This T cell receptor beta chain derives from a study of neurological immune-mediated disorders. Study-level background: Within the group of approximately 34 multiple sclerosis patients, roughly 30 were relapsing-remitting, while 3 were secondary progressive.

CDR3 length: 15 residues. From germline, CDR1 is SGHTA and CDR2 FQGNSA. V was clipped by 6 bases and J by 0 bases, with 9 bases between them. Study-wide points: Sharing of CDR3 amino acid sequences among expanded clones across subjects was absent, suggesting private repertoires in all groups.

Every sequencing run drew on 15-18 subjects and yielded over 180 million TCR-beta sequences. Via MiXCR, TCRdb re-called the 5' RACE reads, giving one row per CDR3 protein. The sample carries tens of thousands of distinct CDR3 sequences, under 4.5% recorded once. This clonotype was recorded at least ten times. Its antigen is unidentified. Source material was 2 million unsorted PBMCs, stored at -80 °C in RNAlater. The sequence was collected from a woman in her forties or fifties with multiple sclerosis. The specimen sequenced was PBMCs. The genes are TRBV7-2 and TRBJ1-6; D perhaps matches TRBD1 (5 bases). CDR3 loop: CASRPGSSYNSPLHF. The CDR3 DNA is TGTGCCAGCAGGCCAGGGAGCTCCTATAATTCACCCCTCCACTTT.